The T cell receptor (beta chain) described here comes from a study of blood T cell repertoires in COVID-19. The wider study: From the United States, Italy and Spain came samples of acute and convalescent COVID-19. PBMCs, B-cell-depleted T cells, or T cells were the source of the cDNA or gDNA that made up the material.

Sequencing was performed with immunoSEQ multiplex PCR; in TCRdb, only in-frame clones are kept and a portion is missing. The table has just over 150,000 clones, roughly 90% seen once; the top ten hold 5% to 8.5%. In germline, CDR1 is SGHTA, CDR2 FQGTGA. The CDR3 consists of 13 residues. With 3 bases removed from V and 2 bases from J, the gap between germline ends came to 7 bases. Recovery meant two consecutive negative NP/OP PCR tests, professional clearance, or resolved symptoms. The receptor's source is a woman between 45 and 60 years old who had recovered from COVID-19. The sample comprised PBMCs or T cells enriched from blood (not recorded which). This chain links TRBV7-3 with TRBJ2-5; D is unresolved. As DNA, the CDR3 is TGTGCCAGCAGCTTTTCCCCACAAGAGACCCAGTACTTC. It codes for CASSFSPQETQYF.